The next 17 T cell receptor beta chains were all read from a single sample in a study of cytomegalovirus exposure and HLA in healthy donors (dated by TCRdb to the late 2010s). Libraries were built with the immunoSEQ multiplex PCR assay. For the multiplex PCR, a mixture combining 60 forward primers for TCR Vbeta segments and 13 reverse primers for TCR Jbeta segments was used. Imported from immuneACCESS, the table was reduced by TCRdb to in-frame sequences with V and J called. These copies leave out some clones; in studies compared against another copy, an unresolved V gene accounts for under half, and the cause of the remainder is not known. Present in this sample are under 130,000 clones, 69% of which were seen just once. 3% to 3.5% of the sample rests with the top ten. Sequenced input: PBMCs. The receptors here all came from a man aged 30 to 45 in good health and CMV-seronegative.

The CDR3 loop reads CAWSEGARNQPQHF. CDR3 DNA: TGTGCCTGGAGTGAAGGGGCCCGCAATCAGCCCCAGCATTTT. The chain employs TRBV30 and TRBJ1-5; possibly TRBD1 for D (5 bases). CDR1 is GTSNPN, CDR2 SVGIG, per germline (reference sequence). CDR3 length: 14 amino acids. V lost 1 base and J 2 bases, leaving 9 bases between the germline ends.

V usage is TRBV7-2 and J usage is TRBJ1-2, with D tentatively TRBD1 (6 bases). Between the trimmed V and J ends, which lost 5 bases and 8 bases, there was a span of 12 bases. The germline CDR1 and CDR2 sequences are SGHTA and FQGNSA. This CDR3 spans 12 amino acids. The CDR3 coding sequence is TGTGCCAGCAGCCTGAGGGGGAACGGCTACACCTTC. Protein sequence: CASSLRGNGYTF.

The chain links TRBV11-2 to TRBJ2-5; 10 bases are a match to TRBD2. The J call may be faulty, since TRBJ2-7 better matches the DNA end. The germline gives CDR1 SGHAT, CDR2 FQNNGV. This CDR3 comprises 19 residues. Here the CDR3 reads CASSPRISLAGEAPYEQYF. In DNA form, the CDR3 reads TGTGCCAGCAGCCCCCGAATCAGTCTAGCGGGAGAAGCACCCTACGAGCAGTACTTC.

The chain has TRBV9 and TRBJ2-3; 7 bases agree with TRBD1. Germline CDR1 and CDR2: SGDLS and YYNGEE. The V gene end was trimmed by 3 bases and the J gene end by 0 bases; junction bases not matched to a gene: 7. The CDR3 is made up of 16 amino acids. CDR3 sequence reads: CASSDPGGPSTDTQYF. The DNA for the CDR3 is TGTGCCAGCAGCGACCCAGGGGGACCTAGCACAGATACGCAGTATTTT.

CDR3 bases: TGTGCCAGCTCACTAGGACAGCTTGCAACTAATGAAAAACTGTTTTTT. Encoded protein: CASSLGQLATNEKLFF. The chain joins TRBV18 to TRBJ1-4, with D perhaps matching TRBD1 (6 bases). Germline V gene sequence: CDR1 KGHSH, CDR2 LQKENI. This CDR3 comprises 16 residues. Trimming pared 4 bases from V and 0 bases from J, leaving 12 bases between.

J is TRBJ1-2 and V is TRBV19; TRBD1 matches 8 bases. The CDR3 loop spans 16 amino acids. From germline, CDR1 is LNHDA and CDR2 SQIVND (reference sequence). V shed 5 bases and J 4 bases; nucleotides not matched to a gene: 12. CDR3 sequence (DNA): TGTGCCAGTAGTCCCGACTCGACAGGGGTTATCTATGGCTACACCTTC. Residues: CASSPDSTGVIYGYTF.

This clone has a handful of counts. The chain couples TRBV10-3 to TRBJ2-3, with 7 bases aligning to TRBD2. This CDR3 is 14 amino acids long. Germline CDR1 reads ENHRY; CDR2 reads SYGVKD. The V segment lost 3 bases and the J segment 1 base; nucleotides outside the gene matches: 1. In DNA, the CDR3 is TGTGCCATCAGTGATCGGGGGGGCACAGATACGCAGTATTTT. This sequence encodes CAISDRGGTDTQYF.

The genes are TRBV18 and TRBJ2-7, with 9 positions matching TRBD1. The ends lost 4 bases at V and 5 bases at J; junction bases unmatched: 9. This CDR3 comprises 15 residues. The germline V gene encodes CDR1 KGHSH and CDR2 LQKENI. Written as DNA, the CDR3 is TGTGCCAGCTCACTCGGGACAGGGCCCCTCGACGAGCAGTACTTC. Translated, it gives CASSLGTGPLDEQYF.

A note on this clone: The sample has other DNA sequences that encode this CDR3 too. This chain uses TRBV6-5 with TRBJ2-7; 9 nucleotides match TRBD1. Germline CDR1 and CDR2: MNHEY and SVGAGI. The CDR3 contains 13 residues. V gave up 6 bases and J gave up 6 bases; unmatched junction bases: 6. This CDR3 reads CASSRDRVGEQYF. In DNA form, the CDR3 reads TGTGCCAGCAGCCGGGACAGGGTCGGCGAGCAGTACTTC.

This chain links TRBV7-2 with TRBJ1-2, with TRBD1 matching over 7 bases. The length of the CDR3 is 15 residues. V was clipped by 5 bases and J by 2 bases; unmatched bases: 8. The V gene's germline CDR1 is SGHTA and CDR2 FQGNSA. The CDR3 sequence is CASSPGGAGNYGYTF. In DNA form, the CDR3 reads TGTGCCAGCAGCCCAGGGGGAGCAGGGAACTATGGCTACACCTTC.

The gene calls are TRBV6-6 and TRBJ1-2, with a possible D match to TRBD1 (5 bases). Trimming removed 7 bases from V and 8 bases from J, with 17 bases in between. Germline CDR1 and CDR2: MNHNY and SVGAGI (reference sequence). This CDR3 has 13 residues. The CDR3 DNA reads TGTGCCAGCAACTCTCACCCCGGGGGGGGCTACACCTTC. Residues: CASNSHPGGGYTF.

This clone has only a few counts. The gene calls are TRBV6-5 and TRBJ1-6; D is unclear. V was shortened by 1 base and J by 8 bases, with 9 bases between the two germline ends. CDR1 is MNHEY, CDR2 SVGAGI, per germline. This CDR3 comprises 14 residues. CDR3 nucleotides: TGTGCCAGCAGTTACTTGCCAACTGATTCACCCCTCCACTTT. Encoded protein: CASSYLPTDSPLHF.

This clone was seen more than once but under ten times. V usage is TRBV6-4 and J usage is TRBJ2-1, with 7 bases matching TRBD1. Trimming took 0 bases from V and 4 from J; bases not matched to a gene: 6. CDR1 and CDR2 (germline): MRHNA, SNTAGT. The CDR3 extends over 16 amino acids. The CDR3 nucleotides read TGTGCCAGCAGTGACTCCGAGGGGGCTCCTTACAATGAGCAGTTCTTC. The encoded protein is CASSDSEGAPYNEQFF.

This chain links TRBV7-9 with TRBJ2-7, with TRBD1 matching 7 bases. V shed 3 bases, J shed 1 base, and the junction held 6 bases outside the gene matches. Per germline, CDR1 SEHNR and CDR2 FQNEAQ (reference sequence). The CDR3 is 15 amino acids. As DNA, the CDR3 is TGTGCCAGCAGCTTTATTAGGGGACAGTCCTACGAGCAGTACTTC. Protein sequence: CASSFIRGQSYEQYF.

The rearrangement joins TRBV7-2 to TRBJ1-2; D uncertain. Germline V gene data show CDR1 as SGHTA and CDR2 as FQGNSA. This CDR3 has 12 residues. V shed 5 bases and J shed 2 bases, with 6 bases lying between them. CDR3 in DNA: TGTGCCAGCAGCCCACTCAACTATGGCTACACCTTC. This gives the protein CASSPLNYGYTF.

This chain joins TRBV5-4 and TRBJ2-1; 14 bases are a match to TRBD2. The V and J ends lost 5 bases and 9 bases, in that order; junction bases with no gene match: 7. Germline-derived CDR1 and CDR2 are SGHNT and YYREEE (reference sequence). The CDR3 has 15 residues. CDR3 residues: CASRTGTSGSGEQFF. CDR3 nucleotides: TGTGCCAGCAGAACCGGGACTAGCGGGAGTGGTGAGCAGTTCTTC. The full variable domain, in which reference TRBV5-4 and TRBJ2-1 provide the parts outside the CDR3, is ETGVTQSPTHLIKTRGQQVTLRCSSQSGHNTVSWYQQALGQGPQFIFQYYREEENGRGNFPPRFSGLQFPNYSSELNVNALELDDSALYLCASRTGTSGSGEQFFGPGTRLTVL.

This clone was seen a handful of times. This chain uses TRBV4-1 with TRBJ2-7; TRBD2 might be the D (6 bases). Trimming left V 3 bases short and J 1 base short, with 13 bases between. The V gene's germline CDR1 is MGHRA and CDR2 YSYEKL. This CDR3 region has 15 residues. The CDR3 DNA sequence: TGCGCCAGCAGCCAGTCCTGGGACTTATCCTACGAGCAGTACTTC. Encoded protein: CASSQSWDLSYEQYF.